This is a list of T cell receptor beta chains from one sample in a study of T cells in Graves' hyperthyroidism and ophthalmopathy. In TCRdb, the multiplex PCR reads were re-called with MiXCR into one record per CDR3 protein. The sample holds fewer than 700,000 distinct CDR3 sequences, roughly 17% seen once. Sequences were obtained from blood. The receptor source for this set is a woman aged 25 to 39 with Graves' hyperthyroidism. The CDR3 runs from the conserved cysteine through the conserved F or W. The D gene is left open where the match is weak. A clone size is listed for some rows: how often the clone was seen (once, few, many), or a class if it is expanded.

d_gene: TRBD2
j_gene: TRBJ2-1
v_gene: TRBV7-3
abundance: many
CDR3nt: TGTGCCAGCAGCATAACGACTAGCGGAGGTGATGAGCAGTTCTTC
CDR3aa: CASSITTSGGDEQFF

d_gene: .
j_gene: TRBJ2-4
v_gene: TRBV5-8
abundance: .
CDR3nt: TGTGCCAGCAGGGATCCCACGGAAAACATTCAGTACTTC
CDR3aa: CASRDPTENIQYF

d_gene: .
j_gene: TRBJ2-7
v_gene: TRBV7-9
abundance: .
CDR3nt: TGTGCCAGCGCGTCGGCGACCCACTACGAGCAGTACTTC
CDR3aa: CASASATHYEQYF

d_gene: TRBD1
j_gene: TRBJ2-7
v_gene: TRBV5-4
abundance: .
CDR3nt: TGTGCCAGCAGCAAAACAGGGGACCCGGGGTACGAGCAGTACTTC
CDR3aa: CASSKTGDPGYEQYF

d_gene: .
j_gene: TRBJ1-1
v_gene: TRBV20-1
abundance: few
CDR3nt: TGCAGTGCTAGAGGCCTCGGGAACACTGAAGCTTTCTTT
CDR3aa: CSARGLGNTEAFF

d_gene: .
j_gene: TRBJ2-3
v_gene: TRBV29-1
abundance: many
CDR3nt: TGCAGCGTATCCCCGAGGCTCACCGATACGCAGTATTTT
CDR3aa: CSVSPRLTDTQYF

d_gene: TRBD2
j_gene: TRBJ2-7
v_gene: TRBV7-2
abundance: .
CDR3nt: TGTGCCAGCAGTCAAGATCTGTTTCTAGCGGGAGGGCCTAGCGAGCAGTACTTC
CDR3aa: CASSQDLFLAGGPSEQYF

d_gene: .
j_gene: TRBJ2-1
v_gene: TRBV29-1
abundance: .
CDR3nt: TGCAGCGTTGAAGAGACCGGCTTCGCCTACAATGAGCAGTTCTTC
CDR3aa: CSVEETGFAYNEQFF

d_gene: TRBD1
j_gene: TRBJ2-5
v_gene: TRBV2
abundance: many
CDR3nt: TGTGCCAGCAGTGGCACAGGGGGGCAGGAGAAGACCCAGTACTTC
CDR3aa: CASSGTGGQEKTQYF

d_gene: .
j_gene: TRBJ2-5
v_gene: TRBV20-1
abundance: many
CDR3nt: TGCAGTGCTATATTATTCCAAGAGACCCAGTACTTC
CDR3aa: CSAILFQETQYF

d_gene: .
j_gene: TRBJ2-1
v_gene: TRBV20-1
abundance: .
CDR3nt: TGCAGTGCCCGGCGTAGTTATTACAATGAGCAGTTCTTC
CDR3aa: CSARRSYYNEQFF

d_gene: .
j_gene: TRBJ1-5
v_gene: TRBV2
abundance: many
CDR3nt: TGTGCCAGCAGTGAAGCGGGGTACAGGGCGGGGCAGCCCCAGCATTTT
CDR3aa: CASSEAGYRAGQPQHF

d_gene: TRBD2
j_gene: TRBJ2-1
v_gene: TRBV29-1
abundance: .
CDR3nt: TGCAGCGTTGTGCGTAGCGGGAGTGGGAAGCAGTTCTTC
CDR3aa: CSVVRSGSGKQFF

d_gene: .
j_gene: TRBJ2-1
v_gene: TRBV18
abundance: .
CDR3nt: TGTGCCAGCTCACCATGGAAGGTAGCAGGTGAGCAGTTCTTC
CDR3aa: CASSPWKVAGEQFF

d_gene: .
j_gene: TRBJ1-2
v_gene: TRBV4-1
abundance: few
CDR3nt: TGCGCCAGCAGCCAAGGGTTTCGACAGGCGATTTATGGCTACACCTTC
CDR3aa: CASSQGFRQAIYGYTF

d_gene: .
j_gene: TRBJ1-1
v_gene: TRBV6-2/TRBV6-3
abundance: .
CDR3nt: TGTGCCAGCAGTTACTGGGGACAAACCGGTGAAGCTTTCTTT
CDR3aa: CASSYWGQTGEAFF

d_gene: .
j_gene: TRBJ1-4
v_gene: TRBV6-1
abundance: .
CDR3nt: TGTGCCAGCAGCCCCACGTGGACTCGGAATGAAAAACTGTTTTTT
CDR3aa: CASSPTWTRNEKLFF

d_gene: .
j_gene: TRBJ2-1
v_gene: TRBV15
abundance: .
CDR3nt: TGTGCCACCAGCAGAGCCACTTACAATGAGCAGTTCTTC
CDR3aa: CATSRATYNEQFF

d_gene: .
j_gene: TRBJ1-1
v_gene: TRBV6-1
abundance: .
CDR3nt: TGTGCCAGCAGTGCGATGACATCCTTGTTCTTT
CDR3aa: CASSAMTSLFF

d_gene: TRBD2
j_gene: TRBJ2-1
v_gene: TRBV7-2
abundance: many
CDR3nt: TGTGCCAGCAGCTTAAGAGCGAGAGTAGCGGGAGGCCCTCGTTCCTACAATGAGCAGTTCTTC
CDR3aa: CASSLRARVAGGPRSYNEQFF

d_gene: .
j_gene: TRBJ2-7
v_gene: TRBV6-6
abundance: many
CDR3nt: TGTGCCAGCAGTTACTCCGGGGTGAGGAGCTCCTACGAGCAGTACTTC
CDR3aa: CASSYSGVRSSYEQYF

d_gene: .
j_gene: TRBJ1-2
v_gene: TRBV27
abundance: .
CDR3nt: TGTGCCAGCAGGACCTTTATTCGGGGTGTCAGGGGCTACACCTTC
CDR3aa: CASRTFIRGVRGYTF

d_gene: TRBD2
j_gene: TRBJ2-1
v_gene: TRBV19
abundance: once
CDR3nt: TGTGCCAGTAGTATAGACCTAGCGGGGGCCTTAGAGCAGTTCTTC
CDR3aa: CASSIDLAGALEQFF

d_gene: TRBD1
j_gene: TRBJ2-3
v_gene: TRBV6-1
abundance: few
CDR3nt: TGTGCCGCCTGGACAGGTCCAGATACGCAGTATTTT
CDR3aa: CAAWTGPDTQYF

d_gene: .
j_gene: TRBJ1-4
v_gene: TRBV10-3
abundance: .
CDR3nt: TGTGCCATCAGTGAGGCCAACCCTGGAAAACTGTTTTTT
CDR3aa: CAISEANPGKLFF

d_gene: .
j_gene: TRBJ2-3
v_gene: TRBV28
abundance: many
CDR3nt: TGTGCCAGCAGTTTAGCGCAGGAGACAGATACGCAGTATTTT
CDR3aa: CASSLAQETDTQYF

d_gene: TRBD2
j_gene: TRBJ2-3
v_gene: TRBV7-9
abundance: many
CDR3nt: TGTGCCAGCAGCTTCGATAGCGGGACCCATACGCAGTATTTT
CDR3aa: CASSFDSGTHTQYF

d_gene: .
j_gene: TRBJ2-3
v_gene: TRBV9
abundance: .
CDR3nt: TGTGCCAGCAGCGTAGTAACCGGTCGCACAGATACGCAGTATTTT
CDR3aa: CASSVVTGRTDTQYF

d_gene: .
j_gene: TRBJ2-7
v_gene: TRBV5-1
abundance: many
CDR3nt: TGCGCCAGCAGCCTCCATGGAGAGCAGTACTTC
CDR3aa: CASSLHGEQYF

d_gene: .
j_gene: TRBJ2-4
v_gene: TRBV7-8
abundance: few
CDR3nt: TGTGCCAGCAGCTTAGGGGATTTAGCCAAAAACATTCAGTACTTC
CDR3aa: CASSLGDLAKNIQYF

d_gene: TRBD2
j_gene: TRBJ2-3
v_gene: TRBV5-5
abundance: .
CDR3nt: TGTGCCAGCAGTTCAGCGGGAGAGGCCCCAGATACGCAGTATTTT
CDR3aa: CASSSAGEAPDTQYF

d_gene: TRBD2
j_gene: TRBJ2-2
v_gene: TRBV28
abundance: .
CDR3nt: TGTGCCAGCAGTTGGAGGGTTATCGGGACTAGCGGGACTCGCACGACTAACACCGGGGAGCTGTTTTTT
CDR3aa: CASSWRVIGTSGTRTTNTGELFF

d_gene: .
j_gene: TRBJ2-2
v_gene: TRBV12-5
abundance: few
CDR3nt: TGTGCTAGTGAAACAGGGAGCAACACCGGGGAGCTGTTTTTT
CDR3aa: CASETGSNTGELFF

d_gene: TRBD2
j_gene: TRBJ2-5
v_gene: TRBV7-6
abundance: .
CDR3nt: TGTGCCAGCAGCGGAGCAGGGCTAGCGGGAGGCCAAGAGACCCAGTACTTC
CDR3aa: CASSGAGLAGGQETQYF

d_gene: .
j_gene: TRBJ2-6
v_gene: TRBV4-1
abundance: .
CDR3nt: TGCGCCAGCAGCCTCACACAGGGGGGGAGCTCTGGGGCCAACGTCCTGACTTTC
CDR3aa: CASSLTQGGSSGANVLTF

d_gene: .
j_gene: TRBJ2-2
v_gene: TRBV30
abundance: few
CDR3nt: TGTGCCTGGAGGGGCAGGGTAGACACCGGGGAGCTGTTTTTT
CDR3aa: CAWRGRVDTGELFF

d_gene: .
j_gene: TRBJ2-3
v_gene: TRBV9
abundance: .
CDR3nt: TGTGCCAGCAGCGTAACCCAGGGTCAAGATACGCAGTATTTT
CDR3aa: CASSVTQGQDTQYF

d_gene: .
j_gene: TRBJ2-1
v_gene: TRBV6-2/TRBV6-3
abundance: .
CDR3nt: TGTGCCAGCAGTTACAGGGGGAGCCCCTACAATGAGCAGTTCTTC
CDR3aa: CASSYRGSPYNEQFF

d_gene: .
j_gene: TRBJ1-5
v_gene: TRBV4-1
abundance: many
CDR3nt: TGCGCCAGCAGCCAAGACTCCACCTATGGTGGGAACCAGCCCCAGCATTTT
CDR3aa: CASSQDSTYGGNQPQHF

d_gene: TRBD2
j_gene: TRBJ2-7
v_gene: TRBV9
abundance: many
CDR3nt: TGTGCCAGCAGCGTAGGGCTAGCGGGAGCCTCCTACGAGCAGTACTTC
CDR3aa: CASSVGLAGASYEQYF

d_gene: .
j_gene: TRBJ1-1
v_gene: TRBV6-1
abundance: .
CDR3nt: TGTGCCAGCAGGGACTCAGGACTAGGCACTGAAGCTTTCTTT
CDR3aa: CASRDSGLGTEAFF

d_gene: TRBD1
j_gene: TRBJ1-2
v_gene: TRBV27
abundance: many
CDR3nt: TGTGCCAGCAGTTTGCTTCGACAGGGTTCAAACTATGGCTACACCTTC
CDR3aa: CASSLLRQGSNYGYTF

d_gene: .
j_gene: TRBJ2-3
v_gene: TRBV18
abundance: .
CDR3nt: TGTGCCAGCTCCCTTGTACTGGGCAGCACAGATACGCAGTATTTT
CDR3aa: CASSLVLGSTDTQYF

d_gene: .
j_gene: TRBJ2-6
v_gene: TRBV11-1
abundance: .
CDR3nt: TGTGCCAGCAGCCCTAAGGGCCACGTCCTGACTTTC
CDR3aa: CASSPKGHVLTF

d_gene: TRBD1
j_gene: TRBJ2-5
v_gene: TRBV28
abundance: many
CDR3nt: TGTGCCAGCAGTTTTCGGACAGGGCTCGGGGAGACCCAGTACTTC
CDR3aa: CASSFRTGLGETQYF

d_gene: .
j_gene: TRBJ2-7
v_gene: TRBV27
abundance: few
CDR3nt: TGTGCCACAAGTCCCGCCGGGGCTCGGGGAGAAGAGCAGTACTTC
CDR3aa: CATSPAGARGEEQYF

d_gene: .
j_gene: TRBJ2-7
v_gene: TRBV7-8
abundance: .
CDR3nt: TGTGCCAGCAGCTCACCCACTACCCCCTACGAGCAGTACTTC
CDR3aa: CASSSPTTPYEQYF

d_gene: .
j_gene: TRBJ2-7
v_gene: TRBV20-1
abundance: many
CDR3nt: TGCAGTGCTAGAGACATCTCCTACGAGCAGTACTTC
CDR3aa: CSARDISYEQYF